This TCR beta chain is from a study of shared clonotypes between healthy human individuals (dated by TCRdb to the early 2020s). Concerning the study at large: The cohort comprised a couple of women and a few men aged 18 to 49 years. Per donor, three plates each were used for CD4 naive and CD4 memory, two for CD8 naive, and one for CD8 memory. To estimate repertoire size and how much clonotype sharing occurs between individuals, the study deeply sequenced the blood TCR repertoires of several healthy adults. To increase sequencing depth and limit assay-specific biases, TCR repertoire library preparation and sequencing were carried out by different laboratories using diverse techniques. Each donor's leukapheresis produced roughly between roughly 0.85 and 9.5 billion PBMCs.

Healthy HIV-negative adults with no recently reported acute infections or vaccinations were included as donors. All donors were Caucasian adults living in Nashville, Tennessee, USA. Magnetic negative selection was used to enrich CD4+ T cells, after which naive cells were positively selected on CD45RA and the negative fraction became the memory subset. After blood collection by leukapheresis, PBMCs were isolated using Ficoll-Histopaque density gradient centrifugation and then cryopreserved in the vapor phase of liquid nitrogen. Purity and quantity of every magnetically sorted T cell population were checked by analytical flow cytometry. From each sorted fraction, genomic DNA was isolated and quantified by UV absorbance on a Nanodrop 2000c. V drops 7 bases and J drops 4 bases, leaving 11 bases in between. Including cysteine and phenylalanine, the CDR3 has 12 amino acids. Solely the CDR3 DNA is kept, with 36 bases framed from the first base. CDR1 and CDR2, per the germline V gene, are SNHLY and FYNNEI.

General findings and caveats noted by the study authors: Rarefaction of sorted-subset datasets indicated incomplete sequencing despite the large sequencing depth. Sampling was restricted to blood, and TCR repertoires in tissues likely differ from the TCR repertoires found in blood. Pairwise subsampling indicated that sequencing depth was expected to affect the degree of clonotype sharing among donors. Higher generation probabilities were observed for clonotypes shared by all four sorted-subset donors than for non-shared clonotypes. When several donors were compared, the shared fraction of clonotypes was 5% to 6.5% for naive CD4, approximately 3.5% for naive CD8, 2.3% for memory CD4, and 0.4% for memory CD8. Naive subsets generally had larger estimated clonotype richness than memory subsets. Because the study included a small number of donors, the genetic and exposure-history diversity represented was limited.

In the case of this clone: Its antigen target is currently unknown. Base qualities are not recorded, but no much larger clone differs from it by a single base.

Using the deep immunoSEQ assay, multiplex PCR amplified TCR CDR3 regions from genomic DNA. Genomic DNA extracted from each cell subset was distributed evenly over all wells of several immunoSEQ 96-well plates, and each plate served as one replicate. For sorted subsets, around 0.2 ug of genomic DNA, equivalent to around 30,000 T cell genomes, went into each replicate PCR. The purified libraries were quantified using a Qubit 3.0 fluorometer, sized with a Bioanalyzer 2100, and then quantified again using the KAPA Library Quantification kit. A separate single-read 150-cycle Illumina NextSeq 550 flow cell was used to sequence each immunoSEQ 96-well plate. Regarding the original processing steps: Because only junctional sequences without quality scores were contained in the immunoSEQ output, filtering matching that applied to full-length reads could not be performed. Sequences were annotated with PyIR, a Python wrapper for IgBLAST v1.9, using IMGT germline references to assign V/J genes and CDR3. Reads were filtered out if the reads had weak V/J assignments (E-value above 1e-6), no CDR3, stop codons, out-of-frame junctions, or ambiguous translated residues. V3J clonotypes were defined as sequences sharing the same inferred V gene, J gene, and CDR3 amino acid sequence. Percentage overlap between repertoires was computed as shared unique clonotypes divided by the size of the smaller repertoire. Richness of each repertoire was evaluated using RTK rarefaction, the Chao1 estimator, and Recon v2.1 estimates of unobserved clonotypes. Generation probabilities were computed with OLGA for all TCRbeta clonotypes obtained by the gDNA method from a handful of donors. In its TCRdb copy, this immuneACCESS table keeps in-frame sequences only and misses some clones. Where compared with another copy, unresolved V genes explain less than half of these, and the others have no known cause. That table is the source of V, J and clone size, and D and trimming were worked out from the DNA. Here the sample has roughly 530,000 clones; roughly 95% occur a single time. Of the sample, 0.05% to 0.07% is held by the ten largest clones.

This receptor was taken from a woman aged 25-40 years in good health. In this chain, TRBV2 is recombined with TRBJ2-7, with the D gene not clear enough to name. The material sequenced was naive CD4+ T cells sorted from blood. The cell subset or site label on this specimen signifies: CD45RA+ positively selected. CDR3 reads: CASTKDSYEQYF. Read as DNA, the sequence is TGTGCCAGCACTAAAGATTCTTACGAGCAGTACTTC.